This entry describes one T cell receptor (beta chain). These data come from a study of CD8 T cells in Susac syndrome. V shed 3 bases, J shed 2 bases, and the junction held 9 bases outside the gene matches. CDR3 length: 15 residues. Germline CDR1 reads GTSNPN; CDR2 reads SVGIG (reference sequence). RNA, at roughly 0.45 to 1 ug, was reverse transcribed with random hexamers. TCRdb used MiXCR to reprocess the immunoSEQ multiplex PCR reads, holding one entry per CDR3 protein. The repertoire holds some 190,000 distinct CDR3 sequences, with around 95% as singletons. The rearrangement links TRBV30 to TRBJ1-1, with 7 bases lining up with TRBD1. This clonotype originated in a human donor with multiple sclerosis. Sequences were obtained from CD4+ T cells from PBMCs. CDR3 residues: CAWRSIQGPNTEAFF. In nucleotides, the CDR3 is TGTGCCTGGAGAAGCATACAGGGGCCAAACACTGAAGCTTTCTTT.